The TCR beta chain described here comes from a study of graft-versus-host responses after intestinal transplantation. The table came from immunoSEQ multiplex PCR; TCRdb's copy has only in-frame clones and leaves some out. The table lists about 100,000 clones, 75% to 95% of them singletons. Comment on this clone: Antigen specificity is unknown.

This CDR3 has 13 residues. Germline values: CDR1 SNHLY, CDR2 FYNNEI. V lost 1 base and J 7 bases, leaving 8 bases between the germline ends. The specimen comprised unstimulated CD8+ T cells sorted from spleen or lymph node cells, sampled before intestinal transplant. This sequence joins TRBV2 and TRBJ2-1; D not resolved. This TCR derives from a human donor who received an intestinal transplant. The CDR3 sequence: CASSEGSRNEQFF. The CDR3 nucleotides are TGTGCCAGCAGTGAAGGGTCGAGAAATGAGCAGTTCTTC.